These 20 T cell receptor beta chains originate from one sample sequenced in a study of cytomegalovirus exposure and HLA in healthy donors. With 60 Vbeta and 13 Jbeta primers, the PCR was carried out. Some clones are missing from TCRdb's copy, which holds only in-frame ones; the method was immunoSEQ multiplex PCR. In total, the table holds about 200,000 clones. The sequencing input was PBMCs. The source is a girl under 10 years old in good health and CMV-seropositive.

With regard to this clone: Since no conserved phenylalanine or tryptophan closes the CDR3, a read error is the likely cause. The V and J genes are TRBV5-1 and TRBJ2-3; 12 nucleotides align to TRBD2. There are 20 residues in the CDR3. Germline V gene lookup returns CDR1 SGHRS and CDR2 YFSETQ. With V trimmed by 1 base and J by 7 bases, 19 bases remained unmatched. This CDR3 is CASSLSPLTSGRPVSYTQYS. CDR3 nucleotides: TGCGCCAGCAGCTTGTCCCCCTTAACTAGCGGGAGGCCCGTCTCATATACGCAGTATTCT.

CDR3 in amino acids: CASSALAKDYEQYF. Written as DNA, the CDR3 is TGTGCCAGCAGCGCTCTAGCGAAGGACTACGAGCAGTACTTC. The chain has TRBV9 and TRBJ2-7; tentative D call: TRBD2 (6 bases). The germline V gene has CDR1 SGDLS and CDR2 YYNGEE. Trimming pared 3 bases from V and 3 bases from J, leaving 13 bases between. The CDR3 has 14 amino acids. Full variable domain (rest looked up from reference TRBV9 and TRBJ2-7): DSGVTQTPKHLITATGQRVTLRCSPRSGDLSVYWYQQSLDQGLQFLIQYYNGEERAKGNILERFSAQQFPDLHSELNLSSLELGDSALYFCASSALAKDYEQYFGPGTRLTVT.

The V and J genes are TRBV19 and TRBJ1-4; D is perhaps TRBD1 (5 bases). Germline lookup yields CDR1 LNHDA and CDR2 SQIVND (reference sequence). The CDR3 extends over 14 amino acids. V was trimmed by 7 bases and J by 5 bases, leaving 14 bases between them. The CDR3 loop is CASTPPAGNEKLFF. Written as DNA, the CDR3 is TGTGCCAGTACCCCCCCGGCAGGGAATGAAAAACTGTTTTTT.

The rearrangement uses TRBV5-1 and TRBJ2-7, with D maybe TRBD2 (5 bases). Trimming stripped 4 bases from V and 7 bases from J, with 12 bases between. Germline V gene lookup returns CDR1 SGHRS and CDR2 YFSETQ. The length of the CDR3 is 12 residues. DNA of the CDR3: TGCGCCAGCAGCCAGGACTTGGGGGAGCAGTACTTC. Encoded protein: CASSQDLGEQYF. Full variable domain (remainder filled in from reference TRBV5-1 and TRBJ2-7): KAGVTQTPRYLIKTRGQQVTLSCSPISGHRSVSWYQQTPGQGLQFLFEYFSETQRNKGNFPGRFSGRQFSNSRSEMNVSTLELGDSALYLCASSQDLGEQYFGPGTRLTVT.

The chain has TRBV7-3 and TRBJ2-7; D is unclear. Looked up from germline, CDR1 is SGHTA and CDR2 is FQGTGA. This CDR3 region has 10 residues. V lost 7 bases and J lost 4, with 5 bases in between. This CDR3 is CASIIYEQYF. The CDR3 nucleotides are TGTGCCAGCATCATTTACGAGCAGTACTTC.

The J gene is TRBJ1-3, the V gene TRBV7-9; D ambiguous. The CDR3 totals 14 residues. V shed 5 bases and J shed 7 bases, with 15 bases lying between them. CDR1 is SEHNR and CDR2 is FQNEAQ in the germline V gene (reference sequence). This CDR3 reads CASSPEASRNTIYF. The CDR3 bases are TGTGCCAGCAGCCCGGAGGCCTCTCGGAACACCATATATTTT.

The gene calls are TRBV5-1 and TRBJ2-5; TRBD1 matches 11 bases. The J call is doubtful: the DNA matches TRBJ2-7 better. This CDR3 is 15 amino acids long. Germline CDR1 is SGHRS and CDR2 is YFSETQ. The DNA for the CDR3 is TGCGCCAGCAGCTTGGTGGACAGGGGGCAGGTCGAGCAGTACTTC. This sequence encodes CASSLVDRGQVEQYF.

The chain's CDR3 is CATFTGTAGYTF. In DNA, the CDR3 is TGTGCCACCTTTACCGGGACAGCGGGCTACACCTTC. The V and J genes are TRBV10-3 and TRBJ1-2; 7 nucleotides align to TRBD1. The germline V gene encodes CDR1 ENHRY and CDR2 SYGVKD. The CDR3 is made up of 12 amino acids. J lost 8 bases, V lost 10 bases, and 10 bases had no gene match.

CDR3 in DNA: TGTGCCAGTAGTGGTCTAGCGGGAGATACCAAAAACATTCAGTACTTC. Translated, it gives CASSGLAGDTKNIQYF. The chain links TRBV19 to TRBJ2-4, with 10 bases matching TRBD2. The CDR3 totals 16 residues. The germline CDR1 and CDR2 sequences are LNHDA and SQIVND (reference sequence). V lost 5 bases to trimming and J lost 2 bases; unmatched junction nucleotides: 6. The full variable domain, in which reference TRBV19 and TRBJ2-4 provide the parts outside the CDR3, is DGGITQSPKYLFRKEGQNVTLSCEQNLNHDAMYWYRQDPGQGLRLIYYSQIVNDFQKGDIAEGYSVSREKKESFPLTVTSAQKNPTAFYLCASSGLAGDTKNIQYFGAGTRLSVL.

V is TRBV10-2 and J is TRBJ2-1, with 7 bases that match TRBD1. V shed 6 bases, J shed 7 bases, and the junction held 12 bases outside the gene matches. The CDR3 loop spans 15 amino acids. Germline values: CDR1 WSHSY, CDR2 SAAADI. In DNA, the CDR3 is TGCGCCAGCAGCGTAAACACCTACAGGGGTAATGAGCAGTTCTTC. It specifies CASSVNTYRGNEQFF.

CDR3 residues: CASESGGSYGYTF. CDR3 coding DNA: TGTGCCAGCGAGAGTGGGGGGAGTTATGGCTACACCTTC. The chain employs TRBV28 and TRBJ1-2; TRBD1 is a possible D gene (5 bases). V lost 8 bases and J lost 5, with 15 bases in between. The CDR3 has 13 amino acids. Germline assignment: CDR1 MDHEN and CDR2 SYDVKM.

In DNA, the CDR3 is TGTGCCAGTAGTATAGGGAGCCTCTCCTACGAGCAGTACTTC. Translated: CASSIGSLSYEQYF. This sequence joins TRBV19 and TRBJ2-7; D call uncertain. Trimming took 1 base from V and 0 from J, leaving 7 bases between them. The CDR3 covers 14 residues. Germline values: CDR1 LNHDA, CDR2 SQIVND (reference sequence).

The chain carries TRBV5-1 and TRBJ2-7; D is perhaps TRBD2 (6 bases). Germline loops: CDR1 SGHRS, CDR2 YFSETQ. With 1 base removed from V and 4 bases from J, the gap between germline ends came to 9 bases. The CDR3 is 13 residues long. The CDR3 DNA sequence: TGCGCCAGCAGCTTGTATAGCGGATACGAGCAGTACTTC. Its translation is CASSLYSGYEQYF. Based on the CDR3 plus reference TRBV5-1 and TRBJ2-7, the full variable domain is KAGVTQTPRYLIKTRGQQVTLSCSPISGHRSVSWYQQTPGQGLQFLFEYFSETQRNKGNFPGRFSGRQFSNSRSEMNVSTLELGDSALYLCASSLYSGYEQYFGPGTRLTVT.

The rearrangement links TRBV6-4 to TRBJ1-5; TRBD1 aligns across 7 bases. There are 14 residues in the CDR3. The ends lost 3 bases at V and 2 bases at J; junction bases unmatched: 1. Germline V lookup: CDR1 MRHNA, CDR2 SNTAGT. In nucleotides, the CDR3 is TGTGCCAGCAGTGATCAGGGGGGCAATCAGCCCCAGCATTTT. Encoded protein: CASSDQGGNQPQHF.

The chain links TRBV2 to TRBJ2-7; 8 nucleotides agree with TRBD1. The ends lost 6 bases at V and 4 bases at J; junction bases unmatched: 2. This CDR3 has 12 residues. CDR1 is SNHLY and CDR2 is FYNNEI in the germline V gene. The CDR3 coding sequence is TGTGCCAGCAGCCAGGGGGCATACGAGCAGTACTTC. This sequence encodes CASSQGAYEQYF.

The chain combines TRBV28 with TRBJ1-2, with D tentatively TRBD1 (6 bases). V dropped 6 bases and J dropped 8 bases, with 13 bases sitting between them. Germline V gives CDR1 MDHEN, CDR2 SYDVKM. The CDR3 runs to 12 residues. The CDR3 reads CASRPRQGGYTF. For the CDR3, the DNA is TGTGCCAGCAGACCCCGGCAGGGGGGCTACACCTTC.

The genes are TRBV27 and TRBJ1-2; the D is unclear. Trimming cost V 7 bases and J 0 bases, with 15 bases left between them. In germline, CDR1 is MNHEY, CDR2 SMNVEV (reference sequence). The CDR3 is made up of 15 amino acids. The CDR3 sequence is CASTARSPPNYGYTF. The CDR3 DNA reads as TGTGCCAGCACCGCCCGGAGCCCACCTAACTATGGCTACACCTTC.

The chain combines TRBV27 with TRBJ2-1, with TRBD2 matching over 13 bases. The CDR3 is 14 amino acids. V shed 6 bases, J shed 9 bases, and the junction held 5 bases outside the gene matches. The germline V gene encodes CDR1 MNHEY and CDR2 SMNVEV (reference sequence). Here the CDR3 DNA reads TGTGCCAGCAGACTAGCGGGAGGGCCTGGTGAGCAGTTCTTC. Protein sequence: CASRLAGGPGEQFF.

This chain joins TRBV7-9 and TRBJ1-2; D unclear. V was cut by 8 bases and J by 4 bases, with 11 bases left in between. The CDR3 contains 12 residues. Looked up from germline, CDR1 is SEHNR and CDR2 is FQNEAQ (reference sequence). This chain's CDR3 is CASYSTIYGYTF. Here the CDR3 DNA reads TGTGCCAGCTACAGCACCATCTATGGCTACACCTTC.

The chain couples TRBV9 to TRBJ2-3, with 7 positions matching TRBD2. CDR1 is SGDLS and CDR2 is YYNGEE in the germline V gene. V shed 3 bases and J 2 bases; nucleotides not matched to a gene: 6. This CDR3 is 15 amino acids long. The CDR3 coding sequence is TGTGCCAGCAGCGACCGGGACTACTACACAGATACGCAGTATTTT. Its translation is CASSDRDYYTDTQYF.